This entry features one TCR beta chain sequence. The antigen remains undetermined. Indicated time point: blood 4 weeks post-SBRT, at nephrectomy. Treatment specified: 15 Gy SBRT to primary tumor, nephrectomy 4 weeks later. Nephrectomy followed 15 Gy stereotactic body radiation by 4 weeks. The source of the sample is a study of radiation and T cells in renal cell carcinoma. Study-wide findings and caveats: Top tumor clonotypes rose in blood 2 weeks post-radiation, then contracted. No pretreatment tumor biopsies were available for baseline clonotypes.

Measured with immunoSEQ multiplex PCR; TCRdb has only the in-frame clones, and not every one. The sample records over 25,000 clones, about 85% being singletons. The receptor comes from a man aged 60 to 75 with renal cell carcinoma. Specimen: blood, collected from a patient whose treatment included radiotherapy and nephrectomy.

Here the CDR3 DNA reads TGTGCCAGCAGCTTAGCGAACGGGGAACAGCAGTACTTC. Translated, it gives CASSLANGEQQYF. The genes are TRBV7-6 and TRBJ2-7; a possible D gene is TRBD2 (5 bases). CDR1 and CDR2 (germline): SGHVS, FNYEAQ. This CDR3 comprises 13 residues. V was cut by 0 bases and J by 8 bases, with 11 bases left in between. Together with reference TRBV7-6 and TRBJ2-7, the CDR3 gives the full variable domain: GAGVSQSPRYKVTKRGQDVALRCDPISGHVSLYWYRQALGQGPEFLTYFNYEAQQDKSGLPNDRFSAERPEGSISTLTIQRTEQRDSAMYRCASSLANGEQQYFGPGTRLTVT.